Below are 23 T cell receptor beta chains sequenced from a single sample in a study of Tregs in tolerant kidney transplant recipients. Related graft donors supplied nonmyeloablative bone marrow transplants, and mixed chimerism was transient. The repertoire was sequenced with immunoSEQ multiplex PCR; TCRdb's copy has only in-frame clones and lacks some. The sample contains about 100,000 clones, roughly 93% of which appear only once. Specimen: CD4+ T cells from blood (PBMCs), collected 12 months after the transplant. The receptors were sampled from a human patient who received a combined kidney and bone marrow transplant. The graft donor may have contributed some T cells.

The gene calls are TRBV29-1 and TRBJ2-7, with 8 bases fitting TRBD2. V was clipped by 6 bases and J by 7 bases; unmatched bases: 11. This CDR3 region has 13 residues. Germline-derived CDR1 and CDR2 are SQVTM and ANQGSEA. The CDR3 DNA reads TGCAGCGTGGGGAGGGCGGGAGGTTTAGAGCAGTACTTC. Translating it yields CSVGRAGGLEQYF.

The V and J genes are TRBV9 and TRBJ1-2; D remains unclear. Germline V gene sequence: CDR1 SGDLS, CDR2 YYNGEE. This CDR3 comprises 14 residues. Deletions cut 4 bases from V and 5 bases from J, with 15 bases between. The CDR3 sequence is CASSSGPVGYGYTF. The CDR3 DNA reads TGTGCCAGCAGCAGCGGGCCGGTCGGGTATGGCTACACCTTC.

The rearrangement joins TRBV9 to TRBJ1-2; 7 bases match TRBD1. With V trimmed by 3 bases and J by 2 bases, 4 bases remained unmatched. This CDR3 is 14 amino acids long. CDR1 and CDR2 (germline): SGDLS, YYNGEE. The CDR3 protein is CASSEGQLNYGYTF. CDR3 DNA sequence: TGTGCCAGCAGCGAGGGACAGCTAAACTATGGCTACACCTTC.

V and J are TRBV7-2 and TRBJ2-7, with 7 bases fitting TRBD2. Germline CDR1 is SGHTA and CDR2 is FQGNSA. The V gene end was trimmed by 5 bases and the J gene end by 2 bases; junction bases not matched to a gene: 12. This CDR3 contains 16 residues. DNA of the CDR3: TGTGCCAGCAGCCCAAACTGGGGGGAGGGGACCTACGAGCAGTACTTC. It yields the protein CASSPNWGEGTYEQYF.

The CDR3 DNA follows: TGCGCCAGCAGCCAAGAGGACAGGGTGACCGGGGAGCTGTTTTTT. Amino acid sequence: CASSQEDRVTGELFF. V is TRBV4-3 and J is TRBJ2-2; 8 bases match TRBD1. Trimming cost V 0 bases and J 5 bases; bases outside gene matches: 2. Germline CDR1 reads LGHNA; CDR2 reads YSLEER. The CDR3 contains 15 residues.

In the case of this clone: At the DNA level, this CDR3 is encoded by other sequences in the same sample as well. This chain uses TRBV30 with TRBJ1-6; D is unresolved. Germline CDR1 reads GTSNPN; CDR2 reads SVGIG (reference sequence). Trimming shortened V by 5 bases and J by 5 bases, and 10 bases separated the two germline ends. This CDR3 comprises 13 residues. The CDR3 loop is CAWGRSNNSPLHF. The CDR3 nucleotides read TGTGCCTGGGGGAGGTCCAATAATTCACCCCTCCACTTT.

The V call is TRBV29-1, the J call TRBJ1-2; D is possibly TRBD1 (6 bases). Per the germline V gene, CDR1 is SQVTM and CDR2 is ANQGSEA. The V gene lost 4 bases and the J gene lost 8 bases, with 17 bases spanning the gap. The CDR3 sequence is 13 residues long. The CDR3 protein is CSVVRGINEGYTF. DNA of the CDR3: TGCAGCGTTGTGAGGGGGATAAATGAGGGCTACACCTTC.

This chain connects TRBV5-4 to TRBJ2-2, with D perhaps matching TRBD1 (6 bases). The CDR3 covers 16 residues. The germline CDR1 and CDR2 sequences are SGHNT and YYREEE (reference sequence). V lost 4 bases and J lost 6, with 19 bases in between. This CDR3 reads CASSHAAQQGAGELFF. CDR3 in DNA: TGTGCCAGCAGCCATGCTGCTCAACAGGGCGCCGGGGAGCTGTTTTTT. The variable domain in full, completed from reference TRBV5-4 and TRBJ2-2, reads ETGVTQSPTHLIKTRGQQVTLRCSSQSGHNTVSWYQQALGQGPQFIFQYYREEENGRGNFPPRFSGLQFPNYSSELNVNALELDDSALYLCASSHAAQQGAGELFFGEGSRLTVL.

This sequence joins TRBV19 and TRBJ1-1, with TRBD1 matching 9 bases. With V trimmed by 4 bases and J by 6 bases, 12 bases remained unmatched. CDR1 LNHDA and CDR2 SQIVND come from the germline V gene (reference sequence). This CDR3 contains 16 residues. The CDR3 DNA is TGTGCCAGTAGTACGGGACAGGGAAGGGGGATCTCTGAAGCTTTCTTT. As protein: CASSTGQGRGISEAFF.

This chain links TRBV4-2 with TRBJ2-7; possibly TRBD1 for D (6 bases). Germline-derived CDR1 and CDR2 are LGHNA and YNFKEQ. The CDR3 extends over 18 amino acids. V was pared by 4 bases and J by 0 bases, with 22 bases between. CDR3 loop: CASSPKVLPGTTSYEQYF. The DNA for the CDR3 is TGTGCCAGCAGCCCCAAAGTCCTCCCCGGGACAACCTCCTACGAGCAGTACTTC.

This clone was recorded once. CDR3 region: CASSLDGGTQYF. CDR3 nucleotides: TGTGCCAGCAGCTTAGATGGCGGGACCCAGTACTTC. The chain has TRBV7-9 and TRBJ2-5; D call uncertain. Trimming shortened V by 1 base and J by 7 bases, and 7 bases separated the two germline ends. The germline V gene has CDR1 SEHNR and CDR2 FQNEAQ (reference sequence). This CDR3 has 12 amino acids. Variable domain in full (rest from reference TRBV7-9 and TRBJ2-5): DTGVSQNPRHKITKRGQNVTFRCDPISEHNRLYWYRQTLGQGPEFLTYFQNEAQLEKSRLLSDRFSAERPKGSFSTLEIQRTEQGDSAMYLCASSLDGGTQYFGPGTRLLVL.

DNA of the CDR3: TGTGCCAGCAGCCCCCCTGTGGGAGGAGGGACCGGGGAGCTGTTTTTT. It specifies CASSPPVGGGTGELFF. The chain recombines TRBV5-5 with TRBJ2-2, with TRBD2 as a possible D gene (6 bases). The CDR3 totals 16 residues. Germline-derived CDR1 and CDR2 are SGHKS and YYEKEE (reference sequence). The V end was cut by 4 bases, the J end by 5 bases, with 18 bases between.

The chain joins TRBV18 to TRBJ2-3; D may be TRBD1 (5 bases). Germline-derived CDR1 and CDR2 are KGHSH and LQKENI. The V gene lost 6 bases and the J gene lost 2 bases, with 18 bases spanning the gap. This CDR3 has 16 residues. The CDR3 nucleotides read TGTGCCAGCTCTCCCCAGGGTGCGATGCTCACAGATACGCAGTATTTT. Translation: CASSPQGAMLTDTQYF. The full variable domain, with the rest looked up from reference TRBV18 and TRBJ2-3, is NAGVMQNPRHLVRRRGQEARLRCSPMKGHSHVYWYRQLPEEGLKFMVYLQKENIIDESGMPKERFSAEFPKEGPSILRIQQVVRGDSAAYFCASSPQGAMLTDTQYFGPGTRLTVL.

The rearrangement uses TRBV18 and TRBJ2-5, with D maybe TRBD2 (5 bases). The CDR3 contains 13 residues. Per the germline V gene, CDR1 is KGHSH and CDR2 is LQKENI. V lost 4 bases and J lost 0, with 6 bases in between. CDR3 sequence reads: CASSLDYQETQYF. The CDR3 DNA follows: TGTGCCAGCTCACTGGACTACCAAGAGACCCAGTACTTC.

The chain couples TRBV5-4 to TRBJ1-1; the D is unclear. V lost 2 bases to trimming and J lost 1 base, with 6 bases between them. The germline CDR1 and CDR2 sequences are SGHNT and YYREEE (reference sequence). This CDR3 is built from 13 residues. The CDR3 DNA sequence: TGTGCCAGCAGCTTACGAGGGAACACTGAAGCTTTCTTT. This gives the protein CASSLRGNTEAFF.

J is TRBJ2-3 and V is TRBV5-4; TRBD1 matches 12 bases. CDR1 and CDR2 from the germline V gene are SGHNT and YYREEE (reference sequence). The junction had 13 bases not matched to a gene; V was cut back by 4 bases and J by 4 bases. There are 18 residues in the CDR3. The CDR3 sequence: CASSPGQGARVWADTQYF. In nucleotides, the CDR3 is TGTGCCAGCAGCCCGGGACAGGGGGCTCGGGTGTGGGCAGATACGCAGTATTTT.

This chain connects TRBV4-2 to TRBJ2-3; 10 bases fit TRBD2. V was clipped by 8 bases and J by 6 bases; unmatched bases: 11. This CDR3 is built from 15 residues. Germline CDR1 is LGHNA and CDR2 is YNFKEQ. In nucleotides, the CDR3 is TGTGCCAGCCGGGCTCTAGCGGGAGAGTCTGATACGCAGTATTTT. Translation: CASRALAGESDTQYF.

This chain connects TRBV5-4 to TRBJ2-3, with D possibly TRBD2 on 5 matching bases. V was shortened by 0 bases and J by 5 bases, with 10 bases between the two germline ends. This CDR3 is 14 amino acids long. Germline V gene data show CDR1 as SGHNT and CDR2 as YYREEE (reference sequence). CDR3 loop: CASSLGAGVDTQYF. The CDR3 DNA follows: TGTGCCAGCAGCTTGGGGGCGGGTGTAGATACGCAGTATTTT.

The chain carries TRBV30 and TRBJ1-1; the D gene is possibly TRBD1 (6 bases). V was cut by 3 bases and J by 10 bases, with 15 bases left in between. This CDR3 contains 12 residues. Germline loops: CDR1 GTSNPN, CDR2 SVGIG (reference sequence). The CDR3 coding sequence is TGTGCCTGGAGACTTGGGACAACAGCAGCTTTCTTT. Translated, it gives CAWRLGTTAAFF.

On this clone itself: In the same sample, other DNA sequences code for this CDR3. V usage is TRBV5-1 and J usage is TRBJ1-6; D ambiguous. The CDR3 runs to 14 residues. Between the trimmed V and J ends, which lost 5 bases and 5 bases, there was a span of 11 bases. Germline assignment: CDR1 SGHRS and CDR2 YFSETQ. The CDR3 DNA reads TGCGCCAGCAGTTCCCCACAGAATAATTCACCCCTCCACTTT. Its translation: CASSSPQNNSPLHF.

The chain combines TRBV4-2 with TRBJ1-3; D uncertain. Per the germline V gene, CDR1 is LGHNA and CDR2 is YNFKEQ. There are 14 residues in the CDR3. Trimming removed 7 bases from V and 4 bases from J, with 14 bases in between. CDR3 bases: TGTGCCAGCACCCTCGGTGCAGGCGGAAACACCATATATTTT. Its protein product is CASTLGAGGNTIYF.

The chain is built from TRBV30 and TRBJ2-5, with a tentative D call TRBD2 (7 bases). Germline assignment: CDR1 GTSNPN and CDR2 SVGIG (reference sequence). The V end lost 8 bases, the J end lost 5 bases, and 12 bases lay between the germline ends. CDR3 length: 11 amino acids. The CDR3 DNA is TGTGCCCGAGGCGGGGGCGAGACCCAGTACTTC. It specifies CARGGGETQYF.

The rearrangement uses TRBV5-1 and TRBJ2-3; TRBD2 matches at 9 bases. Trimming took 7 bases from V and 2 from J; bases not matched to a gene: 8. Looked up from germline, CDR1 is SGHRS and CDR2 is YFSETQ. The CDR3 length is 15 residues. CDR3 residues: CASLPRTSATDTQYF. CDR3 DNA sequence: TGCGCCAGCCTACCAAGGACTAGCGCCACAGATACGCAGTATTTT.